What follows are 10 T cell receptor beta chains derived from one specimen sequenced in a study of MAIT cells during Salmonella Paratyphi A infection. Study-level findings and limits: MAIT cell TRBV usage was oligoclonal, favouring TRBV20 and TRBV6, and apparently unchanged by infection.

TCRdb fed the 5' RACE reads into MiXCR, producing one record per CDR3 protein. The profile covers approximately 570 distinct CDR3 sequences, with roughly a quarter appearing a single time and roughly 24% taken by the ten largest. Their recognized antigens are unknown. Time point of the sample: after infection, following antibiotic treatment. Flow cytometry identified and sorted MAIT cells as Valpha7.2+ CD161+ T cells. Sample: MAIT cells from blood, taken at the last sampling point of the challenge study. The receptors stem from a person between 18 and 70 years old who was deliberately infected with Salmonella Paratyphi A in a paratyphoid fever challenge study.

The V and J genes are TRBV12-3 or TRBV12-4 and TRBJ1-5; TRBD1 might be the D (5 bases). This CDR3 is 13 amino acids long. Trimming left V 7 bases short and J 5 bases short, with 12 bases between. DNA of the CDR3: TGTGCCAGCACCCTGGGGGGGGATCAGCCCCAGCATTTT. Amino acids: CASTLGGDQPQHF.

This clonotype is termed medium-sized. Since a much larger clone is just one base distant, this may be a read error. The chain employs TRBV10-3 and TRBJ1-2; unclear D gene. The V gene's germline CDR1 is ENHRY and CDR2 SYGVKD. The CDR3 totals 13 residues. The CDR3 spells CAISESDNYGDTF. CDR3 bases: TGTGCCATCAGTGAGTCGGATAACTATGGCGACACCTTC.

This clonotype occurred a few times. No DNA is shown, since the ends of the CDR3 on it are uncertain; the CDR3 is the one TCRdb lists. The chain's CDR3 is CASSSGGSYNEQFF. The V gene is TRBV6-4, the J gene TRBJ2-1. The CDR3 is 14 amino acids long, termini counted. Germline V gives CDR1 MRHNA, CDR2 SNTAGT.

V is TRBV7-2 and J is TRBJ2-6, with D tentatively TRBD1 or TRBD2 (5 bases each). Germline V gives CDR1 SGHTA, CDR2 FQGNSA. CDR3 length: 16 residues. The ends were cut back, 7 bases at V and 0 bases at J, with 13 bases in the middle. The CDR3 nucleotides are TGTGCCAGCACCCTTTATGGGGGCTCTGGGGCCAACGTCCTGACTTTC. Translation: CASTLYGGSGANVLTF.

About this clonotype itself: No conserved phenylalanine or tryptophan ends this CDR3, so it is likely a read error. The DNA is omitted, as the CDR3 cannot be located on it reliably, and the CDR3 follows TCRdb's listing. The chain uses TRBV3-1 and TRBJ2-5. Germline V lookup: CDR1 LGHDT, CDR2 YNNKEL (reference sequence). Termini included, the CDR3 measures 12 amino acids. The CDR3 spells CASSQGVETQDV.

The chain carries TRBV6-4 and TRBJ2-2, with 9 bases fitting TRBD2. CDR1 and CDR2 from the germline V gene are MRHNA and SNTAGT. Trimming cost V 0 bases and J 4 bases; bases outside gene matches: 0. This CDR3 is 15 amino acids long. CDR3 sequence (DNA): TGTGCCAGCAGTGACTCGACTAGCGGCACCGGGGAGCTGTTTTTT. Its translation: CASSDSTSGTGELFF.

A few counts support this clonotype. The rearrangement uses TRBV20-1 and TRBJ2-1; 10 bases align to TRBD1. The germline V gene encodes CDR1 DFQATT and CDR2 SNEGSKA (reference sequence). V shed 5 bases, J shed 4 bases, and the junction held 8 bases outside the gene matches. This CDR3 is built from 15 residues. CDR3 DNA: TGCAGTGCTCCCGACCCGGGACAGGGGTACAATGAGCAGTTCTTC. Encoded protein: CSAPDPGQGYNEQFF.

In this sample, this clonotype is medium-sized. V usage is TRBV6-4 and J usage is TRBJ1-6; D perhaps matches TRBD1 (5 bases). The V and J ends lost 2 bases and 8 bases respectively, with 13 bases between them. The CDR3 is 15 residues long. Germline-derived CDR1 and CDR2 are MRHNA and SNTAGT. CDR3 DNA sequence: TGTGCCAGCAGTGACGGAGGGGATGGGGATTCACCCCTCCACTTT. The encoded protein is CASSDGGDGDSPLHF.

This clonotype occurred a few times. This chain uses TRBV21-1 with TRBJ2-6; the table's D call, TRBD2, has no DNA check behind it. TRBV21-1 is a listed pseudogene. The CDR3 runs 17 residues. The CDR3 DNA follows: TGTGCCAGCAGCAAAGAGGGAGAAAAATCTGGGGCCAACGTCCTGACTTTC. Protein product: CASSKEGEKSGANVLTF.

The gene calls are TRBV15 and TRBJ2-7; 8 bases line up with TRBD1. This CDR3 is built from 15 residues. J was trimmed by 4 bases and V by 0 bases; bases with no gene match: 5. Germline V gene lookup returns CDR1 LNHNV and CDR2 YYDKDF (reference sequence). In DNA form, the CDR3 reads TGTGCCACCAGCAGAGAGTCGACAGGGGCATACGAGCAGTACTTC. This gives the protein CATSRESTGAYEQYF.